This T cell receptor (beta chain) was captured in a study of control samples from healthy donors and cancer patients (dated by TCRdb to about 2020). On this clone: What this receptor recognizes is not known. The sample holds no much larger clone one base away, and base qualities are not on file.

Libraries were constructed by the immunoSEQ multiplex PCR assay. TCRdb stores this immuneACCESS table with in-frame sequences only. Part of the clones is absent; in the studies checked, under half of the shortfall reflects unresolved V genes, and no reason is known for the rest. In all, the sample holds some 130,000 clones, and around 93% of those were seen once. The ten biggest clones cover approximately 8.6% of the sample. Its CDR3 holds 12 amino acids, cysteine through phenylalanine. Just CDR3 DNA is preserved here, 36 bases in frame from base 1. V is reduced by 6 bases and J by 3 bases, leaving a spacing of 8 bases between them. Looking up the germline V gene yields CDR1 MNHEY and CDR2 SVGAGI.

The sequencing input was blood. This sequence uses TRBV6-5 and TRBJ1-2, with TRBD1 perhaps the D gene, on 6 matching bases. This sequence originates from a man aged 18 to 30 in good health. CDR3 protein: CASRRTDYGYTF. The base sequence is TGTGCCAGCAGGAGGACAGACTATGGCTACACCTTC.